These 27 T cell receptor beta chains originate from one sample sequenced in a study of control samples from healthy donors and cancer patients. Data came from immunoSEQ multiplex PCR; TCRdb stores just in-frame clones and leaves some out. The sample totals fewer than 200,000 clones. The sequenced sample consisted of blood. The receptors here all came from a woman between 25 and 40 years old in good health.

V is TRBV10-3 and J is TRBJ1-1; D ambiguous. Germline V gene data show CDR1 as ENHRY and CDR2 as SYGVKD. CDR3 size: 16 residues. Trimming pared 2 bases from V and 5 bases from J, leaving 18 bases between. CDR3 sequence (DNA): TGTGCCATCAGTGAGAGTTCCCTCGGCCTCGCGACTGAAGCTTTCTTT. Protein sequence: CAISESSLGLATEAFF.

The DNA for the CDR3 is TGTGCCAGCAGCTTGGTTAGCGGGGGAAATACGCAGTATTTT. This encodes CASSLVSGGNTQYF. This chain joins TRBV5-4 and TRBJ2-3, with 9 bases lining up with TRBD2. V lost 0 bases and J lost 7; bases outside the gene matches: 3. The CDR3 length is 14 residues. CDR1 and CDR2 (germline): SGHNT, YYREEE (reference sequence).

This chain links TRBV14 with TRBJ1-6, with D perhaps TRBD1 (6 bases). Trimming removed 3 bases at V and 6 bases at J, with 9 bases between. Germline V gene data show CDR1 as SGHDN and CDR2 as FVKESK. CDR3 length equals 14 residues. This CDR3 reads CASSQKGGNSPLHF. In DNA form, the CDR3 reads TGTGCCAGCAGCCAGAAAGGGGGTAATTCACCCCTCCACTTT.

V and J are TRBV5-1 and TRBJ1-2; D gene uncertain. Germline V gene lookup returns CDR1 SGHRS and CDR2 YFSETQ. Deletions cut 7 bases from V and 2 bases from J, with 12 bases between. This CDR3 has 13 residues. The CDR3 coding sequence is TGCGCCAGCCGCCGGGCCACCAACTATGGCTACACCTTC. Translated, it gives CASRRATNYGYTF. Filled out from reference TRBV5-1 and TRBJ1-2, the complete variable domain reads KAGVTQTPRYLIKTRGQQVTLSCSPISGHRSVSWYQQTPGQGLQFLFEYFSETQRNKGNFPGRFSGRQFSNSRSEMNVSTLELGDSALYLCASRRATNYGYTFGSGTRLTVV.

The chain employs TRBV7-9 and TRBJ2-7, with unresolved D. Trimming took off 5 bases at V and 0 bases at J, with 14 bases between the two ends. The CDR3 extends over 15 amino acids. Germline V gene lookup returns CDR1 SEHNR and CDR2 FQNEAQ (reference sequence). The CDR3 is CASSQALRPSYEQYF. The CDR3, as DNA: TGTGCCAGCAGCCAAGCGCTTAGGCCCTCCTACGAGCAGTACTTC.

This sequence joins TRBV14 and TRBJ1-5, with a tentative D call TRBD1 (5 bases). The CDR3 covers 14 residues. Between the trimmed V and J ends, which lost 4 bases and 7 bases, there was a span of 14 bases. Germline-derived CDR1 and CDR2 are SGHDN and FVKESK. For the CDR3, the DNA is TGTGCCAGCAGCCTGATACGGGGGAAACAGCCCCAGCATTTT. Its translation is CASSLIRGKQPQHF.

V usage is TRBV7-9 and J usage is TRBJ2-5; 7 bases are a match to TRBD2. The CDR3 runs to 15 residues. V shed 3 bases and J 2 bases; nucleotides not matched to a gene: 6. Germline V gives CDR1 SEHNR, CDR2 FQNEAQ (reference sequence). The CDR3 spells CASSLYGGSQETQYF. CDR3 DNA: TGTGCCAGCAGCTTGTACGGCGGGAGTCAAGAGACCCAGTACTTC.

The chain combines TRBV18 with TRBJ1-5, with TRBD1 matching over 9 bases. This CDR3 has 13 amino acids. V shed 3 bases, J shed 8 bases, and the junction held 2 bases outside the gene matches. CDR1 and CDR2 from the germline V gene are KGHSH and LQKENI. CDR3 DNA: TGTGCCAGCTCACCTGACAGGGGGGAGCCCCAGCATTTT. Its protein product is CASSPDRGEPQHF. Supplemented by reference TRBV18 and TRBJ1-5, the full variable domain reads NAGVMQNPRHLVRRRGQEARLRCSPMKGHSHVYWYRQLPEEGLKFMVYLQKENIIDESGMPKERFSAEFPKEGPSILRIQQVVRGDSAAYFCASSPDRGEPQHFGDGTRLSIL.

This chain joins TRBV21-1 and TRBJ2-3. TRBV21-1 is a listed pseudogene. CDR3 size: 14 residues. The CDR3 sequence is CASSTRPRRDTQYF. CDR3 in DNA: TGTGCCAGCAGCACCAGACCCCGACGGGATACGCAGTATTTT.

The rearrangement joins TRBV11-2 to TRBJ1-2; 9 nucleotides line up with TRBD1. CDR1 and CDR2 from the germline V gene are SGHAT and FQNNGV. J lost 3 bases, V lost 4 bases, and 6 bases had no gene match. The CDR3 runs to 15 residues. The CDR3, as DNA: TGTGCCAGCAGCTCTCCGGACAGGGGTCACTATGGCTACACCTTC. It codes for CASSSPDRGHYGYTF.

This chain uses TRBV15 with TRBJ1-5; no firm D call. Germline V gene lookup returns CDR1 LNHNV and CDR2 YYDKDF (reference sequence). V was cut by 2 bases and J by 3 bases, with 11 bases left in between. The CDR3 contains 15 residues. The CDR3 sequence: CATSRMASLNQPQHF. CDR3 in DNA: TGTGCCACCAGCAGAATGGCCAGCCTCAATCAGCCCCAGCATTTT.

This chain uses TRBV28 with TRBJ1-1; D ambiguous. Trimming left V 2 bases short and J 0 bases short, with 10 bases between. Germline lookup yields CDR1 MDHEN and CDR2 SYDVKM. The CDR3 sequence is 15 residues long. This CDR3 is CASSLLGSLNTEAFF. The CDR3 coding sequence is TGTGCCAGCAGTTTACTGGGGTCCCTGAACACTGAAGCTTTCTTT.

The CDR3 nucleotides read TGTGCCAGCAGTGAAAGGGGGATGGGGGGCAATCAGCCCCAGCATTTT. This translates into CASSERGMGGNQPQHF. This chain uses TRBV6-1 with TRBJ1-5; maybe TRBD1 (6 bases). This CDR3 contains 16 residues. From germline, CDR1 is MNHNS and CDR2 SASEGT. Trimming left V 2 bases short and J 2 bases short, with 13 bases between.

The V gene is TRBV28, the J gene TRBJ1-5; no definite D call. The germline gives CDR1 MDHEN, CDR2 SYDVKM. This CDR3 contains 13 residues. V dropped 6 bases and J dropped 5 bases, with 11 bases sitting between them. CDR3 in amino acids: CASSSNFYQPQHF. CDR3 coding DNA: TGTGCCAGCAGCTCAAATTTCTATCAGCCCCAGCATTTT.

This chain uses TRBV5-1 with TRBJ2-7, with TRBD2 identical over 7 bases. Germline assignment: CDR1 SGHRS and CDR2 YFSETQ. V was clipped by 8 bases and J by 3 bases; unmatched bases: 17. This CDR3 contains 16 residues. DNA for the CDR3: TGCGCCAGTCGCGGGGGTGCTGGGGGAACCCACTACGAGCAGTACTTC. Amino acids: CASRGGAGGTHYEQYF. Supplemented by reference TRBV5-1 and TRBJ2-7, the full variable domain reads KAGVTQTPRYLIKTRGQQVTLSCSPISGHRSVSWYQQTPGQGLQFLFEYFSETQRNKGNFPGRFSGRQFSNSRSEMNVSTLELGDSALYLCASRGGAGGTHYEQYFGPGTRLTVT.

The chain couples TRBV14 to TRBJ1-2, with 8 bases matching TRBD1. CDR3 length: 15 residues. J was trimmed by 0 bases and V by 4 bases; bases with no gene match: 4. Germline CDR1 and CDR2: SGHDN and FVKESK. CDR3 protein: CASSRGQGSNYGYTF. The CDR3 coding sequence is TGTGCCAGCAGCCGAGGACAGGGATCTAACTATGGCTACACCTTC.

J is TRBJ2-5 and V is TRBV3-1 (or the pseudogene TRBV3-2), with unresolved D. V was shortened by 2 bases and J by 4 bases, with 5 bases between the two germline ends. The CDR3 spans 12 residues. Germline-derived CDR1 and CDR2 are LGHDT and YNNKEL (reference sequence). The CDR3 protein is CASSQWGETQYF. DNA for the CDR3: TGTGCCAGCAGCCAATGGGGAGAGACCCAGTACTTC.

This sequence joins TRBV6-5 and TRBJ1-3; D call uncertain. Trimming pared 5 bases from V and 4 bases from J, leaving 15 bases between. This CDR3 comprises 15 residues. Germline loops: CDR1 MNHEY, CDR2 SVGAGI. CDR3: CASSPEGSQGNTIYF. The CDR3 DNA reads TGTGCCAGCAGTCCAGAGGGTAGCCAAGGAAACACCATATATTTT.

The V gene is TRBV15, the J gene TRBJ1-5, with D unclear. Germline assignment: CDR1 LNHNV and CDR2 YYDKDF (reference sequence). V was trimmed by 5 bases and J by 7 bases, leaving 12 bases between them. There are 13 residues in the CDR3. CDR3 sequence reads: CATSPQVEQPQHF. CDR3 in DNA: TGTGCCACCAGCCCCCAGGTTGAGCAGCCCCAGCATTTT.

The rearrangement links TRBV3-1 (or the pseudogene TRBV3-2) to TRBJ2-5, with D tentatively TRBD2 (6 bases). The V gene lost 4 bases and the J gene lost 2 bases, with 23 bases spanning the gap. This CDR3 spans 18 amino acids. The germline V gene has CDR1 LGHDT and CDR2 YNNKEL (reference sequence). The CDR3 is CASSPLLLEGRGQETQYF. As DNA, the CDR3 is TGTGCCAGCAGCCCCCTCCTTCTCGAGGGCCGGGGGCAAGAGACCCAGTACTTC.

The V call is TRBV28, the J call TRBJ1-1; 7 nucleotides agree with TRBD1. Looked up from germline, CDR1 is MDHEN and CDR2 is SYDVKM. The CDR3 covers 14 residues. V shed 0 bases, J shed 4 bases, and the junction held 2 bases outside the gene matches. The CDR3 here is CASSLWPGGTEAFF. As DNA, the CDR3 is TGTGCCAGCAGTTTATGGCCAGGGGGCACTGAAGCTTTCTTT.

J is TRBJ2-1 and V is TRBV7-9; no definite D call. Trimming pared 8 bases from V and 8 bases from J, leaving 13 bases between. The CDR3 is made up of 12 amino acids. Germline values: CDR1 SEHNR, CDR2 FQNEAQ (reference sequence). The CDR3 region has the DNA TGTGCCAGCGTAGGCCAAGCTTATGAGCAGTTCTTC. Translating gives CASVGQAYEQFF.

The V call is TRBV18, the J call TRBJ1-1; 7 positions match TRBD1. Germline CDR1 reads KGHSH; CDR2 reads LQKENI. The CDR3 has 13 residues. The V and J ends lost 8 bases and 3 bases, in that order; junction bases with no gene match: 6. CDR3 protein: CASAKGADTEAFF. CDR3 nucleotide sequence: TGTGCCAGCGCCAAGGGGGCGGACACTGAAGCTTTCTTT.

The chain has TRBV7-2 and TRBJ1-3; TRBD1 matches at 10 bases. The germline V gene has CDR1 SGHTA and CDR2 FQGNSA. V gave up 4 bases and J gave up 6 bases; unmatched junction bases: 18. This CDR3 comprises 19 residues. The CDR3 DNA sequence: TGTGCCAGCAGCTCAAAATTCGGACCCGGGACAGGGGATGAAAACACCATATATTTT. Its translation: CASSSKFGPGTGDENTIYF.

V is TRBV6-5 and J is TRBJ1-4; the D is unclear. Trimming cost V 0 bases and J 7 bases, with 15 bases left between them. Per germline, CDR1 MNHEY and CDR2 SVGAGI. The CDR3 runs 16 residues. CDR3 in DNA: TGTGCCAGCAGTTACTCTTGGCGCATGGGTGGTGAAAAACTGTTTTTT. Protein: CASSYSWRMGGEKLFF.

This CDR3 reads CASSTTGGYGYTF. The CDR3 DNA reads TGTGCCAGCAGCACAACAGGGGGCTATGGCTACACCTTC. The rearrangement uses TRBV7-2 and TRBJ1-2; 8 nucleotides align to TRBD1. Trimming cost V 5 bases and J 4 bases; bases outside gene matches: 3. The CDR3 sequence is 13 residues long. Looked up from germline, CDR1 is SGHTA and CDR2 is FQGNSA.

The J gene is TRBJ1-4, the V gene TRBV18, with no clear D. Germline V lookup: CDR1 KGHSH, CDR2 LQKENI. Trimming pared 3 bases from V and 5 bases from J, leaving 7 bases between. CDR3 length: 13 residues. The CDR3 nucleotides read TGTGCCAGCTCACCGGGAAGGAATGAAAAACTGTTTTTT. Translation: CASSPGRNEKLFF.